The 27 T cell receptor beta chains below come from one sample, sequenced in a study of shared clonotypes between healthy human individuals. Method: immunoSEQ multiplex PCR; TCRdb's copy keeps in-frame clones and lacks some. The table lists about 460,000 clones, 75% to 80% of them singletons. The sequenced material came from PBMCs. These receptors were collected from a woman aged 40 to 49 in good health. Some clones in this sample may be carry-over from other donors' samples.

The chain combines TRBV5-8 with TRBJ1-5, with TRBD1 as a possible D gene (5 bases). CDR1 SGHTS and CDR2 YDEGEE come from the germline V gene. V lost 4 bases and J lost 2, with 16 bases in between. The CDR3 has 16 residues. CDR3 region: CASSLDTRVRNQPQHF. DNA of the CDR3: TGTGCCAGCAGCCTGGACACGAGGGTGCGCAATCAGCCCCAGCATTTT.

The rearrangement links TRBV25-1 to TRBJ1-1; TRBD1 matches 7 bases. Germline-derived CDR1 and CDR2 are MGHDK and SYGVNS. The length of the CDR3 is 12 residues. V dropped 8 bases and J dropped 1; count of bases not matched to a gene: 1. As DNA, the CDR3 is TGTGCCAGCCACAGGGGGAACACTGAAGCTTTCTTT. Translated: CASHRGNTEAFF.

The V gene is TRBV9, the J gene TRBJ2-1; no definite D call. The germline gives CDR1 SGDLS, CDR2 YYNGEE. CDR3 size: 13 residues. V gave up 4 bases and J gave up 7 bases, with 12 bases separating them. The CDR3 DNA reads TGTGCCAGCAGCACGAGTCACAGAAATGAGCAGTTCTTC. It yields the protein CASSTSHRNEQFF. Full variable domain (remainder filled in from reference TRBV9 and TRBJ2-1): DSGVTQTPKHLITATGQRVTLRCSPRSGDLSVYWYQQSLDQGLQFLIQYYNGEERAKGNILERFSAQQFPDLHSELNLSSLELGDSALYFCASSTSHRNEQFFGPGTRLTVL.

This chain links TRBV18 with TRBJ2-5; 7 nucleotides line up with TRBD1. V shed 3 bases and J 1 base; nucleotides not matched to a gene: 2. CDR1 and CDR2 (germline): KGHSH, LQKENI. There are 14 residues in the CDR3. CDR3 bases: TGTGCCAGCTCACCGACAGGGACCCAAGAGACCCAGTACTTC. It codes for CASSPTGTQETQYF.

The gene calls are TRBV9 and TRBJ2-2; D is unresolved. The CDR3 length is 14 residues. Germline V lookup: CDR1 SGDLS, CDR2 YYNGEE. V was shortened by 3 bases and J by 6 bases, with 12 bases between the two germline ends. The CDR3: CASSASPAAGELFF. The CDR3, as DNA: TGTGCCAGCAGCGCATCTCCGGCTGCCGGGGAGCTGTTTTTT.

The CDR3 coding sequence is TGTGCCAGTAGTTCTTTCCGGGACAGAGGTGGCTACACCTTC. The encoded protein is CASSSFRDRGGYTF. The chain carries TRBV19 and TRBJ1-2, with 7 bases lining up with TRBD1. Germline assignment: CDR1 LNHDA and CDR2 SQIVND (reference sequence). There are 14 residues in the CDR3. The V segment lost 5 bases and the J segment 7 bases; nucleotides outside the gene matches: 10.

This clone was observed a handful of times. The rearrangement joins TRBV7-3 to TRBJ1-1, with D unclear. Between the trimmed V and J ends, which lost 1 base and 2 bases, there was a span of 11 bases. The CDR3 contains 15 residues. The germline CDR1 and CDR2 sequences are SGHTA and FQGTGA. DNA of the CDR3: TGTGCCAGCAGCTTAAATGTAGGACCTAACACTGAAGCTTTCTTT. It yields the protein CASSLNVGPNTEAFF.

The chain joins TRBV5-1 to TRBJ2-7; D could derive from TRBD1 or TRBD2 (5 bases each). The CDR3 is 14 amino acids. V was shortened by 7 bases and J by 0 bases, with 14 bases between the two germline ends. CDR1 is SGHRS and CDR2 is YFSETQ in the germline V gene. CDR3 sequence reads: CASGPGTSSYEQYF. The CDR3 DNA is TGCGCCAGCGGGCCTGGGACGAGCTCCTACGAGCAGTACTTC.

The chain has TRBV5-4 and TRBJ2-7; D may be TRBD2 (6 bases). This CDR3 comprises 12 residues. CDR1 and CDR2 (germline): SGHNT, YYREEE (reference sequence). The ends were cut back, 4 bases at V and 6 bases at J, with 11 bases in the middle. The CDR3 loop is CASSPSGVEQYF. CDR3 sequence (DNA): TGTGCCAGCAGCCCATCGGGGGTCGAGCAGTACTTC.

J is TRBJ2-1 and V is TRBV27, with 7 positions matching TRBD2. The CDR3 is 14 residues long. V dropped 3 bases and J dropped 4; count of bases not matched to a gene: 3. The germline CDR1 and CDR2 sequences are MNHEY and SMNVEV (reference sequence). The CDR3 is CASSLRGRYNEQFF. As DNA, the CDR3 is TGTGCCAGCAGTTTGCGGGGGAGGTACAATGAGCAGTTCTTC.

The CDR3 sequence: CAISGLAGGNEQFF. The CDR3 bases are TGTGCCATCAGTGGATTAGCGGGAGGCAATGAGCAGTTCTTC. V usage is TRBV10-3 and J usage is TRBJ2-1, with 10 bases fitting TRBD2. Germline CDR1 ENHRY, CDR2 SYGVKD. The junction had 3 bases not matched to a gene; V was cut back by 4 bases and J by 6 bases. This CDR3 has 14 residues.

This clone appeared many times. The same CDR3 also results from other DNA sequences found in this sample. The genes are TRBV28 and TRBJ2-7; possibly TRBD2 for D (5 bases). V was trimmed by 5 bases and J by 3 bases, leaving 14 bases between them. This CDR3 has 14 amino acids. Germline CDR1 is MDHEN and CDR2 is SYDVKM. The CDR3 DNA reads TGTGCCAGCAGTCTGCCCAGCGGTATCTACGAGCAGTACTTC. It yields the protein CASSLPSGIYEQYF.

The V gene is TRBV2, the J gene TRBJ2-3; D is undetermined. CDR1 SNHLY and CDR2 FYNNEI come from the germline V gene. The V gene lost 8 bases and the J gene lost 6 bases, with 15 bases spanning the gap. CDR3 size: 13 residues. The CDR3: CASLIRVMDTQYF. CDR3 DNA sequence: TGTGCCAGCCTGATAAGGGTGATGGATACGCAGTATTTT.

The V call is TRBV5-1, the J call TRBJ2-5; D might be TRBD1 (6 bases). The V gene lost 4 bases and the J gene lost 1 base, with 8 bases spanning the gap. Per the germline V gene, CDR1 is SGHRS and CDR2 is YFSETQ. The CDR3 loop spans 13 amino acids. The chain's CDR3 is CASSEQGQETQYF. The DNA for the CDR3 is TGCGCCAGCAGCGAACAGGGCCAAGAGACCCAGTACTTC.

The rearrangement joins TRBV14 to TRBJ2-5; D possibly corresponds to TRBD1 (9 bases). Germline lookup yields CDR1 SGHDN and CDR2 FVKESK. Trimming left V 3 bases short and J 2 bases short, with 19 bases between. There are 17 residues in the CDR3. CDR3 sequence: CASSHADRGLVQETQYF. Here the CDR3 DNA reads TGTGCCAGCAGCCACGCGGACAGGGGACTAGTACAAGAGACCCAGTACTTC.

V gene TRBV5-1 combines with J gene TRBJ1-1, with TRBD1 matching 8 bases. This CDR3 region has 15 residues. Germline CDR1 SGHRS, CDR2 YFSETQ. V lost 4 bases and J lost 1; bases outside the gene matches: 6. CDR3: CASSPGQGRNTEAFF. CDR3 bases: TGCGCCAGCAGCCCCGGACAGGGTCGGAACACTGAAGCTTTCTTT.

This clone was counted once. CDR3 coding DNA: TGTGCCAGCAGTGAAGCGCTTACAGAGAAAGCTTTCTTT. Protein: CASSEALTEKAFF. The chain is built from TRBV2 and TRBJ1-1, with unresolved D. The CDR3 has 13 residues. V shed 0 bases and J shed 9 bases, with 11 bases lying between them. Per germline, CDR1 SNHLY and CDR2 FYNNEI.

CDR3 protein: CASSSLPGGGANYGYTF. Here the CDR3 DNA reads TGCGCCAGCAGCTCCCTCCCGGGTGGGGGGGCGAACTATGGCTACACCTTC. The chain is built from TRBV5-1 and TRBJ1-2; D is possibly TRBD1 (6 bases). From germline, CDR1 is SGHRS and CDR2 YFSETQ. This CDR3 has 17 amino acids. V shed 3 bases and J shed 2 bases, with 20 bases lying between them.

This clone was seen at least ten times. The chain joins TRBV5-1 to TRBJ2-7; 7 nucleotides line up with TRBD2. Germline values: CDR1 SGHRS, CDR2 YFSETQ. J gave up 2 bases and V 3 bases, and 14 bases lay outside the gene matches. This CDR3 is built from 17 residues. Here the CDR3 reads CASSSPGSAGSAYEQYF. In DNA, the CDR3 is TGCGCCAGCAGCTCGCCCGGATCAGCGGGATCTGCCTACGAGCAGTACTTC.

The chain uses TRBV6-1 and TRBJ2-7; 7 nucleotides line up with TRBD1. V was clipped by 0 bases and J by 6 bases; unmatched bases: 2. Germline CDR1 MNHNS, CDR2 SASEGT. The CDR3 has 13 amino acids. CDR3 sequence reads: CASSEARGFEQYF. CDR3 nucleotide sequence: TGTGCCAGCAGTGAAGCCAGGGGGTTCGAGCAGTACTTC.

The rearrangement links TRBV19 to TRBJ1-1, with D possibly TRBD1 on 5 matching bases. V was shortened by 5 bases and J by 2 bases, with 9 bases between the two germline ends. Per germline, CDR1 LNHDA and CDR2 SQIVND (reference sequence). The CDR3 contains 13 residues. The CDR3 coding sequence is TGTGCCAGTAGTTTTCAGGGTAACACTGAAGCTTTCTTT. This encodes CASSFQGNTEAFF.

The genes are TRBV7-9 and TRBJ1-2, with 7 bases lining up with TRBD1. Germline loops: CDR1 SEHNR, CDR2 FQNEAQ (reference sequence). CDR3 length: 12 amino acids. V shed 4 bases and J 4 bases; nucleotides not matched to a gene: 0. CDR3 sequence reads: CASSWDSYGYTF. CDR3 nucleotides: TGTGCCAGCAGCTGGGACAGCTATGGCTACACCTTC. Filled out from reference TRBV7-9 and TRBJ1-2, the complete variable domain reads DTGVSQNPRHKITKRGQNVTFRCDPISEHNRLYWYRQTLGQGPEFLTYFQNEAQLEKSRLLSDRFSAERPKGSFSTLEIQRTEQGDSAMYLCASSWDSYGYTFGSGTRLTVV.

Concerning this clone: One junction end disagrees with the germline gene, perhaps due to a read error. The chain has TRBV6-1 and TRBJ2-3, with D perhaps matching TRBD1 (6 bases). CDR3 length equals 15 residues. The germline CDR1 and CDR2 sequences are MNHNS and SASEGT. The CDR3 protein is CASSGGWDNTDTQYF. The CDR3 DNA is TGTGCAAGCAGTGGCGGCTGGGACAACACAGATACGCAGTATTTT.

The CDR3 sequence: CASSLGVGNTEAFF. CDR3 in DNA: TGCGCCAGCAGCTTGGGCGTGGGGAACACTGAAGCTTTCTTT. The rearrangement links TRBV5-1 to TRBJ1-1; unclear D gene. Looked up from germline, CDR1 is SGHRS and CDR2 is YFSETQ. This CDR3 region has 14 residues. V lost 0 bases and J lost 1, with 7 bases in between.

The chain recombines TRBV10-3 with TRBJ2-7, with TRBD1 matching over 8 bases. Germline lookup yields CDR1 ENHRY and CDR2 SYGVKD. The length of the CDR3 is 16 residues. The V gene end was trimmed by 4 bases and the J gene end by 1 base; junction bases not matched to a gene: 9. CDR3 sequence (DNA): TGTGCCATCAGTGGGGAAAAGACAGGGGTTTCCTACGAGCAGTACTTC. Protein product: CAISGEKTGVSYEQYF.

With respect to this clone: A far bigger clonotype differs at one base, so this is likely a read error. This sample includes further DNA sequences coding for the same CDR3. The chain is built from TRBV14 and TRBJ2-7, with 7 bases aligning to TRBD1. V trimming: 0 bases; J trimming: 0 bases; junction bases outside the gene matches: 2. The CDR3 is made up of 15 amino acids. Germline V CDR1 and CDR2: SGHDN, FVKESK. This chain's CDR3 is CASSQDRGSSYEQYF. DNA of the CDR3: TGTGCCAGCAGCCAAGACAGGGGGAGCTCCTACGAGCAGTACTTC.

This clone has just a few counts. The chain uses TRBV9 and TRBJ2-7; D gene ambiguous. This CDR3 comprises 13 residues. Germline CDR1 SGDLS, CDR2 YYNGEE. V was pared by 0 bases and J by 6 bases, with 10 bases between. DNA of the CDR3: TGTGCCAGCAGCGTAGCCGGGTCCGGCGAGCAGTACTTC. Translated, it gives CASSVAGSGEQYF.